The clone carrying this T cell receptor beta chain was counted at least ten times. Libraries of TCR beta came from iRepertoire HTBI primers plus Arm-PCR of CDR3 regions. TCRdb used MiXCR to reprocess the multiplex PCR reads, holding one entry per CDR3 protein. This sample has some 320,000 distinct CDR3 sequences, with 18% found just once. Noted time point: newly diagnosed GD, antithyroid drugs for less than 3 months. RNA isolated from PBMCs was used to make the TCR library. Graves' disease diagnosis relied on American Thyroid Association guidelines. The sample is drawn from a study of regulatory T cells in long-lasting Graves disease. Germline CDR1 reads LNHDA; CDR2 reads SQIVND (reference sequence). Trimming shortened V by 3 bases and J by 0 bases, and 12 bases separated the two germline ends. This CDR3 region has 16 residues.

Specimen: peripheral blood mononuclear cells (PBMCs), collected at new diagnosis, from a patient treated with antithyroid drugs. V and J are TRBV19 and TRBJ2-1, with D uncertain. The receptor's source is a female donor with Graves disease. The CDR3 DNA follows: TGTGCCAGTAGTATGAGTGCGGCAGGCTCCTACAATGAGCAGTTCTTC. Translation gives CASSMSAAGSYNEQFF. The full variable domain, its missing parts supplied by reference TRBV19 and TRBJ2-1, is DGGITQSPKYLFRKEGQNVTLSCEQNLNHDAMYWYRQDPGQGLRLIYYSQIVNDFQKGDIAEGYSVSREKKESFPLTVTSAQKNPTAFYLCASSMSAAGSYNEQFFGPGTRLTVL.